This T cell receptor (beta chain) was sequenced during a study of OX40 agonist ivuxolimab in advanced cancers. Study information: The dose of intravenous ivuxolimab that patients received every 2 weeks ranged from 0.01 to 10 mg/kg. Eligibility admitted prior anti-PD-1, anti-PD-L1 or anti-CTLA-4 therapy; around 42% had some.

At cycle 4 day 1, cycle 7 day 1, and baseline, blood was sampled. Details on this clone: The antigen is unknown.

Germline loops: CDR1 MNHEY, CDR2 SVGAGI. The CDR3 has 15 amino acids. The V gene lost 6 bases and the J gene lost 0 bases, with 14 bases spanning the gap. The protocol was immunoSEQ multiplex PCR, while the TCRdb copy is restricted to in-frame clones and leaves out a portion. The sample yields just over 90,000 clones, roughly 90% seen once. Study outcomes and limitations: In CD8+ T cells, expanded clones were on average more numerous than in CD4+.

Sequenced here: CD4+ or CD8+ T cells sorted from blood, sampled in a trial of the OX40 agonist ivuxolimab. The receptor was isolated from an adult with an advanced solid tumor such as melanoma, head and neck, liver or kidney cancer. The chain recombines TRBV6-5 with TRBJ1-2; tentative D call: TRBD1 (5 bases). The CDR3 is CASRGDGTTNYGYTF. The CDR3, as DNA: TGTGCCAGCAGGGGGGACGGCACAACTAACTATGGCTACACCTTC.